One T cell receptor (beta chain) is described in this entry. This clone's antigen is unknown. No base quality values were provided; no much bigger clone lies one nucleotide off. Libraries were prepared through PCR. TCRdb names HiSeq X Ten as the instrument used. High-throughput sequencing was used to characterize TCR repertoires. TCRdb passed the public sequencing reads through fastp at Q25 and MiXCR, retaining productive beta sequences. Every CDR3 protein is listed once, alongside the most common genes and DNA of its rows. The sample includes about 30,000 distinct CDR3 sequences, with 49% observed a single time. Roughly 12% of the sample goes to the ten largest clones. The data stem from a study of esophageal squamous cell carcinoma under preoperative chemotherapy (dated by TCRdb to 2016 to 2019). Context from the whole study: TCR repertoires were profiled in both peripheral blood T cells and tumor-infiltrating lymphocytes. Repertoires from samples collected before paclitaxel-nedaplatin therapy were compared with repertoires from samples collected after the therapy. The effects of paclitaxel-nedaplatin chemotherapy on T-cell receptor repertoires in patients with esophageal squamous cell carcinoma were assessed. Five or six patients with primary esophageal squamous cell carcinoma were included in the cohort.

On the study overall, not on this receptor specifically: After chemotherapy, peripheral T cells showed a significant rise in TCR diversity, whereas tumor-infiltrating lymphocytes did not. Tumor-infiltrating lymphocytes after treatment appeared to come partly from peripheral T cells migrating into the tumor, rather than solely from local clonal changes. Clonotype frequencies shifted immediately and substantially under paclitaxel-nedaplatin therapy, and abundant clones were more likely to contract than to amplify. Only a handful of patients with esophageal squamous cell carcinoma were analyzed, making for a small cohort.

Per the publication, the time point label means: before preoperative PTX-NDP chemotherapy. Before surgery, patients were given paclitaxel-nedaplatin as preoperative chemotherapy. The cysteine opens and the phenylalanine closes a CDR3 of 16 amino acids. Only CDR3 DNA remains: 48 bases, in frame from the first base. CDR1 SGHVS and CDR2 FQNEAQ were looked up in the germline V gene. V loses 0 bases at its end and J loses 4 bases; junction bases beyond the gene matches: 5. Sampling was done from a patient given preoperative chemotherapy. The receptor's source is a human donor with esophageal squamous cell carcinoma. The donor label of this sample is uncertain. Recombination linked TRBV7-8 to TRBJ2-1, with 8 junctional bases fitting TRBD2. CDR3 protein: CASSLASGGGYNEQFF. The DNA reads TGTGCCAGCAGCTTAGCTTCGGGGGGGGGTTACAATGAGCAGTTCTTC.